This T cell receptor beta chain came from a study of control samples from healthy donors and cancer patients. Clones were read by immunoSEQ multiplex PCR, and TCRdb kept only the in-frame ones, dropping some. Counted here are 400,000 to 450,000 clones, roughly 90% occurring once; the ten biggest clones make up around 6.5%. CDR1 MDHEN and CDR2 SYDVKM come from the germline V gene. Trimming left V 6 bases short and J 2 bases short, with 11 bases between. The CDR3 length is 13 residues. The specimen sequenced was PBMCs. This chain links TRBV28 with TRBJ2-7; no clear D. The receptor was derived from a man aged 35-49 years with head and neck cancer. The CDR3 sequence: CASRVGKAYEQYF. CDR3 nucleotides: TGTGCCAGCAGGGTAGGAAAAGCCTACGAGCAGTACTTC.